Given below is one TCR beta chain in context. What antigen it recognizes has not been identified. Per-base quality was not reported, and no clone a single base away is much larger than it. This record belongs to a study of human T cells and chemical hapten exposure (dated by TCRdb to the early 2020s). About the study as a whole: For sensitization, 2% DPC in acetone was applied to a 2 cm by 2 cm area of upper inner arm skin. Throughout the study period of approximately 23 weeks, patients also received therapeutic DPC doses to the scalp every week. Patch testing on the upper back used Finn chambers containing 0.01% DPC, with scoring done after 6 days according to International Contact Dermatitis Research Group standards. The mostly female patient cohort included alopecia areata with under or over 50% scalp involvement, alopecia totalis and alopecia universalis. The libraries were sequenced as a pool, and the TCR yield per sample differed mostly because of small variations in library volumes within the pool. Peripheral blood TCR repertoire changes were tracked in vivo in alopecia patients during primary and secondary sensitization to the hapten diphenylcyclopropenone (DPC). Blood was sampled from patients pre-sensitization (week 0) and at 2, 6 and about 24 weeks after DPC sensitization. Under 30 alopecia patients gave blood for TCR sequencing at one to four time points (pre-sensitization, 2, 6 and 24 weeks).

Library method: RACE. The reads were generated on a NextSeq 500. Library preparation attached unique molecular identifiers to individual cDNA molecules for quantitative, reproducible TCR counting. Both TCR alpha and TCR beta chains were sequenced from each blood RNA sample. As for the original processing: A median of roughly 99,000 TCRs per sample was observed, with a range of 23,224 to 690,600. The Decombinator software suite was used to annotate the V, J and CDR3 of the TCR reads. For PS versus PT1 abundance plots, all samples were subsampled to the same number of TCRs (28,000). TCRs were defined as expanded if absent before sensitization and observed at least eight times at the 2-week time point. TCRdb passed the public sequencing reads through fastp at Q25 and MiXCR, retaining productive beta sequences. Each record represents a unique CDR3 protein, reported with the most common genes and DNA among its rows. The V and J calls shown here were made by TCRdb, not taken from the authors' results. Counted in this sample were 95,000 to 150,000 distinct CDR3 sequences; about 11% of them appeared once. Roughly 2.3% of the sample comes from the top ten.

Findings and caveats that apply to the study as a whole: Patch test score was positively correlated with the number of PT1 expanded TCRs, with significance at thresholds 8, 16 and 32 but not at 4. Repeated subsampling changed both the strength of the expansion versus patch-test correlation and the threshold at which that correlation became significant. All patients had alopecia, a presumed autoimmune disease, so their immune response might differ from that of healthy individuals. DPC sensitization did not change the number of TCRs with a frequency above 1 in 1000, and there was no evidence of changes in global repertoire structure. Compared with pre-sensitization or healthy control sets, expanded TCRs formed significantly more large CDR3 similarity clusters, which is consistent with antigen-driven responses.

Explained via the paper, the time point label denotes: patch test 3, about 24 weeks after DPC sensitization. Explained via the paper, the treatment or condition label denotes: therapeutic diphenylcyclopropenone sensitization with weekly scalp DPC. At each patch-test visit, blood was drawn before the patch test was applied. Patients were considered eligible if aged 18 to 70, diagnosed with alopecia and deemed suitable for DPC therapy, and patients were excluded if pregnant. Unfractionated whole blood was collected in Tempus Blood RNA tubes, and total RNA was extracted from that blood. This specimen was whole blood, taken in connection with sensitization to the hapten diphenylcyclopropenone (DPC). The receptor was derived from a woman aged 50 to 60 with alopecia areata. Some clones in this sample may be carry-over from other donors' samples.

The CDR3 reads as follows: CAWSPATSGANVLTF. In nucleotides, the sequence is TGTGCCTGGAGTCCCGCCACCTCTGGGGCCAACGTCCTGACTTTC. Rearrangement joined TRBV30 to TRBJ2-6; no D segment can be confidently identified. V loses 2 bases of germline sequence and J loses 0 bases, and the interval between the two ends is 8 bases. The CDR3 spans 15 residues, from the cysteine through the phenylalanine. CDR3 DNA is the only sequence kept; it has 45 bases, read in frame from the first base. The germline V gene (reference sequence) specifies GTSNPN as CDR1 and SVGIG as CDR2.